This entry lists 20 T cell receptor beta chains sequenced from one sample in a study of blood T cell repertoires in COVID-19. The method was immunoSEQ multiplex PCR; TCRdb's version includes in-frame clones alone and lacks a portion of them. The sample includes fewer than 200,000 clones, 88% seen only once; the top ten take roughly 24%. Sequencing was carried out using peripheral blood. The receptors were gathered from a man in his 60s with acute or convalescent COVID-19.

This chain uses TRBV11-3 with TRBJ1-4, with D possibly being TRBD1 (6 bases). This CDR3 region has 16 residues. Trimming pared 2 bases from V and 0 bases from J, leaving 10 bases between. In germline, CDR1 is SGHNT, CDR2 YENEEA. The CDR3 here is CASSLSQGTTNEKLFF. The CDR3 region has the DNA TGTGCCAGCAGCTTATCTCAGGGGACAACTAATGAAAAACTGTTTTTT.

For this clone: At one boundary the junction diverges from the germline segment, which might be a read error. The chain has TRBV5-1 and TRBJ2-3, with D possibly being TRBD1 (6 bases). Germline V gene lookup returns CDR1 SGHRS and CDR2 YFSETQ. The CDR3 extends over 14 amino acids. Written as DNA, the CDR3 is TGCGCCAGCAGCCCCGGACAGCCGACAGCTACGCAGTATTTT. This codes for CASSPGQPTATQYF.

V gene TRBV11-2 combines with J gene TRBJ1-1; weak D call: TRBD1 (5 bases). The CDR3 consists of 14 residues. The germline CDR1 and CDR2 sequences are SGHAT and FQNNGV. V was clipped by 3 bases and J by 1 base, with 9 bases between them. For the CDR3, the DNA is TGTGCCAGCAGCTTCTGGGGGGGGAACACTGAAGCTTTCTTT. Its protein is CASSFWGGNTEAFF.

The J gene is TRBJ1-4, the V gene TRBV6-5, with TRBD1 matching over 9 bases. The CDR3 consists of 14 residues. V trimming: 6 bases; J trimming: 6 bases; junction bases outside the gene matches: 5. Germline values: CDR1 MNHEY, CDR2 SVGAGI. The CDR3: CASSRTGDHEKLFF. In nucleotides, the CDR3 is TGTGCCAGCAGCCGGACAGGGGACCATGAAAAACTGTTTTTT.

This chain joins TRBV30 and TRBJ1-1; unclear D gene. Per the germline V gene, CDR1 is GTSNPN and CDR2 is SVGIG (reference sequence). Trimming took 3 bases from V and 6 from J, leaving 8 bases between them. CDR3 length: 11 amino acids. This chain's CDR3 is CAWSRDAEAFF. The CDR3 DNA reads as TGTGCCTGGAGCCGGGATGCTGAAGCTTTCTTT.

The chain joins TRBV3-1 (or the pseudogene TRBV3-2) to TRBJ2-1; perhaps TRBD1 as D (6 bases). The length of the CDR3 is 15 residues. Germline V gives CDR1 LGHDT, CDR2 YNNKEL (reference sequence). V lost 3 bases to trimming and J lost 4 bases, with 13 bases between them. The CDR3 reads CASSHGQSIYNEQFF. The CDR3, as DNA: TGTGCCAGCAGCCACGGACAGTCCATATACAATGAGCAGTTCTTC.

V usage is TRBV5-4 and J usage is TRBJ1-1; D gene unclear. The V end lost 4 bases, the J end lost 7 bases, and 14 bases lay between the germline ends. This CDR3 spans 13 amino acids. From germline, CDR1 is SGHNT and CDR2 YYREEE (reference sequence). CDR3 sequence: CASSPTPRGEAFF. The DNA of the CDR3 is TGTGCCAGCAGCCCAACCCCGCGGGGTGAAGCTTTCTTT.

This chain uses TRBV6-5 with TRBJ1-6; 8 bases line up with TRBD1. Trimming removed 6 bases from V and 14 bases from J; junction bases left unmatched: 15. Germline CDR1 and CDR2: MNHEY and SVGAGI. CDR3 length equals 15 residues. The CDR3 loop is CASRRGTGDQRALHF. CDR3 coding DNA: TGTGCCAGCAGGAGGGGGACAGGCGACCAACGGGCCCTCCACTTT.

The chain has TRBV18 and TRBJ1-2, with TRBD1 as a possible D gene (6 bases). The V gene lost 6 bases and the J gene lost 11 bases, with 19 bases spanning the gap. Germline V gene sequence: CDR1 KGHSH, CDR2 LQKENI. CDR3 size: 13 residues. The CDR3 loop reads CASSPGTHTAYTF. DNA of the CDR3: TGTGCCAGCTCGCCCGGGACACATACGGCGTACACCTTC.

CDR3 region: CASSARGGGGHYNEQFF. CDR3 sequence (DNA): TGTGCCAGCAGTGCCCGAGGCGGCGGGGGCCATTACAATGAGCAGTTCTTC. This chain joins TRBV6-1 and TRBJ2-1; possibly TRBD2 for D (7 bases). The germline CDR1 and CDR2 sequences are MNHNS and SASEGT. V was pared by 4 bases and J by 4 bases, with 20 bases between. The CDR3 contains 17 residues.

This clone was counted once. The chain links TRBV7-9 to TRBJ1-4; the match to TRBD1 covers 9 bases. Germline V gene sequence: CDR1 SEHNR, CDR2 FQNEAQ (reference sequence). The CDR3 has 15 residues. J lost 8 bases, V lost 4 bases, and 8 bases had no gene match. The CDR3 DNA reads TGTGCCAGCAGCTCATACGGGACAGGGACAGAAAAACTGTTTTTT. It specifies CASSSYGTGTEKLFF.

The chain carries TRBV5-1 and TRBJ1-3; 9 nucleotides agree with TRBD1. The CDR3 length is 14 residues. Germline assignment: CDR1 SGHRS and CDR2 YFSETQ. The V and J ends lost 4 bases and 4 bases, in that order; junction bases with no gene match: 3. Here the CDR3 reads CASSLGQGGNTIYF. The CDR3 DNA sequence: TGCGCCAGCAGCCTAGGACAGGGGGGAAACACCATATATTTT.

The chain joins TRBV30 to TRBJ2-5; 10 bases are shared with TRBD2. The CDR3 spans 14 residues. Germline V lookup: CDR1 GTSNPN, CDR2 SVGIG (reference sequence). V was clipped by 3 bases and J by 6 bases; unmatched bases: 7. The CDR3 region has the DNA TGTGCCTGGAGGGCACTAGCGGGGAAACAGACCCAGTACTTC. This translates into CAWRALAGKQTQYF.

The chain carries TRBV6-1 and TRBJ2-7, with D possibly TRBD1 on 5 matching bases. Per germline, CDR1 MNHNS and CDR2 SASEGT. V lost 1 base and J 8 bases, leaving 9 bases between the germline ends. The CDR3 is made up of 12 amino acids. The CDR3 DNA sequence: TGTGCCAGCAGTGAAGGGACACCGAAGCAGTACGTC. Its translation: CASSEGTPKQYV.

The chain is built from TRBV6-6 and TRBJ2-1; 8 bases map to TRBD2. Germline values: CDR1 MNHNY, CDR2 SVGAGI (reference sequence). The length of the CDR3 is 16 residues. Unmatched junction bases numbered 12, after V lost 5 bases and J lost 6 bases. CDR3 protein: CASSPPGSGSVNEQFF. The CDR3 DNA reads TGTGCCAGCAGTCCCCCGGGAAGCGGGAGCGTCAATGAGCAGTTCTTC.

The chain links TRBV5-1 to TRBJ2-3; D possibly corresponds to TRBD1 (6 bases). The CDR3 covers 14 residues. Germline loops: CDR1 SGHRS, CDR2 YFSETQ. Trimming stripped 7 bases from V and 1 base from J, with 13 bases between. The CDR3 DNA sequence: TGCGCCAGCGGAACAGGGTTGGGCACAGATACGCAGTATTTT. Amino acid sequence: CASGTGLGTDTQYF. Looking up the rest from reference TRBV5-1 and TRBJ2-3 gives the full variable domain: KAGVTQTPRYLIKTRGQQVTLSCSPISGHRSVSWYQQTPGQGLQFLFEYFSETQRNKGNFPGRFSGRQFSNSRSEMNVSTLELGDSALYLCASGTGLGTDTQYFGPGTRLTVL.

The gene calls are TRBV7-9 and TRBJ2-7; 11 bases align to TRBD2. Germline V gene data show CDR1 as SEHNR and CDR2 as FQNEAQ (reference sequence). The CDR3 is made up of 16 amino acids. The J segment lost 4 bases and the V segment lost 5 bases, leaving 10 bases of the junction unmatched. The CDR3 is CASSPDLAGGFYEQYF. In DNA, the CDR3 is TGTGCCAGCAGCCCAGATCTAGCGGGAGGTTTTTACGAGCAGTACTTC.

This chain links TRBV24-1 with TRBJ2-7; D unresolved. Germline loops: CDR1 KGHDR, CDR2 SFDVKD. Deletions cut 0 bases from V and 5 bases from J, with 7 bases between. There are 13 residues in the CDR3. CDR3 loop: CATSDLGSDEQYF. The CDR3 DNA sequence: TGTGCCACCAGTGATTTGGGCAGTGACGAGCAGTACTTC.

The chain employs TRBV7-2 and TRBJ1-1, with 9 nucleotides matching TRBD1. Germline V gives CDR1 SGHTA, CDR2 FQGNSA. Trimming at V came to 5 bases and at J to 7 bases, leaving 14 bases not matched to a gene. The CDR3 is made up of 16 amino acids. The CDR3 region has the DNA TGTGCCAGCAGCACCCGGCCAGGGACAGGGATTTTTGAAGCTTTCTTT. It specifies CASSTRPGTGIFEAFF.

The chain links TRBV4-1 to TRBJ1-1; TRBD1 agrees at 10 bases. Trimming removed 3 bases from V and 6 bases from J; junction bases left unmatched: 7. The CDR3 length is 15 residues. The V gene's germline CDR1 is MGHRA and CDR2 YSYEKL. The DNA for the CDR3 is TGCGCCAGCAGCCATGAACCGGGACAGGGGTCTGAAGCTTTCTTT. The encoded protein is CASSHEPGQGSEAFF.